The entry below gives a single TCR beta chain sequence along with its context. This record belongs to a study of shared clonotypes between healthy human individuals. V dropped 2 bases and J dropped 4 bases, with 9 bases sitting between them. Germline-derived CDR1 and CDR2 are SGHTA and FQGNSA. The CDR3 is 14 amino acids. Only in-frame clones appear in the TCRdb table, and some are missing; sequencing was by immunoSEQ multiplex PCR. The data hold about 710,000 clones, with 55% to 75% observed a single time. The J gene is TRBJ1-5, the V gene TRBV7-2, with a possible D match to TRBD1 (5 bases). This receptor was taken from a woman under 40 in good health. Sequenced material: memory CD4+ T cells sorted from blood. Subset reported: CD45RA-negative fraction. DNA of the CDR3: TGTGCCAGCAGCTTACAGGACAATAATCAGCCCCAGCATTTT. Its translation is CASSLQDNNQPQHF.